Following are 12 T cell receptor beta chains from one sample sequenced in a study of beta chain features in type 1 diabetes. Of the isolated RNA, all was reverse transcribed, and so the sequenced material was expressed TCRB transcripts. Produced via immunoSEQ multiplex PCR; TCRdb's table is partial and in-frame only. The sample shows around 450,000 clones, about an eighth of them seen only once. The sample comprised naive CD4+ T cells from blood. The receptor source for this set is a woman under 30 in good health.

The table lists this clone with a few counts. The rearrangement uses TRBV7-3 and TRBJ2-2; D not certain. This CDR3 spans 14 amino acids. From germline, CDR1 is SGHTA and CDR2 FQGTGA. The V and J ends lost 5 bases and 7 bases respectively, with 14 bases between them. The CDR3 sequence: CASSTMGQDGELFF. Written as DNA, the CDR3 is TGTGCCAGCAGCACCATGGGCCAAGACGGGGAGCTGTTTTTT.

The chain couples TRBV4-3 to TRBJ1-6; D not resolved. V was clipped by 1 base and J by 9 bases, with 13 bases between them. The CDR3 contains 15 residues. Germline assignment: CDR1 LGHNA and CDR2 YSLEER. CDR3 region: CASSQARRSRSPLHF. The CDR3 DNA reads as TGCGCCAGCAGCCAAGCAAGACGGAGCCGTTCACCCCTCCACTTT.

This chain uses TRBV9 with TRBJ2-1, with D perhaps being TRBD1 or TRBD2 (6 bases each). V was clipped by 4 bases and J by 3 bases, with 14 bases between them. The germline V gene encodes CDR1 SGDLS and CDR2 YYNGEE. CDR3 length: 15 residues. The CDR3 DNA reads TGTGCCAGCAGCCAGAGTGGGGGGCTCTACAATGAGCAGTTCTTC. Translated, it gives CASSQSGGLYNEQFF. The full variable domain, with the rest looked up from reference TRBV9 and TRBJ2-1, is DSGVTQTPKHLITATGQRVTLRCSPRSGDLSVYWYQQSLDQGLQFLIQYYNGEERAKGNILERFSAQQFPDLHSELNLSSLELGDSALYFCASSQSGGLYNEQFFGPGTRLTVL.

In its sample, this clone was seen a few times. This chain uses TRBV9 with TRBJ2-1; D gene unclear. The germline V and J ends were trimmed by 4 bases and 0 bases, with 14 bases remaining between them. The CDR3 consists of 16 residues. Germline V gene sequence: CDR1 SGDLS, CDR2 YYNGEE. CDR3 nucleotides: TGTGCCAGCAGCCCGAGACGGTCGAGCTCCTACAATGAGCAGTTCTTC. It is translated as CASSPRRSSSYNEQFF.

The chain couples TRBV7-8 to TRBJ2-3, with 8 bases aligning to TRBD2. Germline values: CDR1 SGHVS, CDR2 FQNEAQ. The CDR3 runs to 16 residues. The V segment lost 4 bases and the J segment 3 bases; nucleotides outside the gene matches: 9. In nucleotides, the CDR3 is TGTGCCAGCAGCTCCAGAGGTGCTAGCGGGACAGATACGCAGTATTTT. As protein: CASSSRGASGTDTQYF.

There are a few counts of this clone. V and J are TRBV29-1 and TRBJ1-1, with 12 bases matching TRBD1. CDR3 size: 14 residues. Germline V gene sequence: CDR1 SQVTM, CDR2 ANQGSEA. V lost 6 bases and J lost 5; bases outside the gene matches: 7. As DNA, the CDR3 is TGCAGCGTGGCGGGACAGGGGGCATGGACTGAAGCTTTCTTT. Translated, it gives CSVAGQGAWTEAFF.

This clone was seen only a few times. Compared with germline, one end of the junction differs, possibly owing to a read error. The CDR3 spells CATSASGLAAEGRVF. The CDR3 DNA follows: TGTGCCACCAGCGCGTCGGGACTAGCGGCGGAGGGACGGGTCTTC. The chain uses TRBV15 and TRBJ2-7; 11 bases agree with TRBD2. Looked up from germline, CDR1 is LNHNV and CDR2 is YYDKDF (reference sequence). This CDR3 spans 15 amino acids. Supplemented by reference TRBV15 and TRBJ2-7, the full variable domain reads DAMVIQNPRYQVTQFGKPVTLSCSQTLNHNVMYWYQQKSSQAPKLLFHYYDKDFNNEADTPDNFQSRRPNTSFCFLDIRSPGLGDTAMYLCATSASGLAAEGRVFGPGTRLTVT.

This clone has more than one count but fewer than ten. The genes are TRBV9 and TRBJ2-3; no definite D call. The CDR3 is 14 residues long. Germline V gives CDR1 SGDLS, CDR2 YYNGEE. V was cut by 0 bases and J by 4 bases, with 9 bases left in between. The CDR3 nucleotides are TGTGCCAGCAGCGTAGGCTGGGTCCCAGATACGCAGTATTTT. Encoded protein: CASSVGWVPDTQYF.

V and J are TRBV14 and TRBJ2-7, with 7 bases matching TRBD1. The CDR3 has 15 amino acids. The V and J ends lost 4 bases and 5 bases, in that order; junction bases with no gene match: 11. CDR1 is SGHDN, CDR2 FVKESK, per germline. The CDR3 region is CASSLGTAIFDEQYF. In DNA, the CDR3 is TGTGCCAGCAGCCTGGGGACAGCCATTTTCGACGAGCAGTACTTC.

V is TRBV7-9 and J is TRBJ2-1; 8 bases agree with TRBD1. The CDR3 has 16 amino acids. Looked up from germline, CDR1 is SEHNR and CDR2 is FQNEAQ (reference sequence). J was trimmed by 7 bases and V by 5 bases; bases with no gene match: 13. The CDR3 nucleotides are TGTGCCAGCAGCCTACCCAAGGACAGGGTGGGTAATGAGCAGTTCTTC. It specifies CASSLPKDRVGNEQFF.

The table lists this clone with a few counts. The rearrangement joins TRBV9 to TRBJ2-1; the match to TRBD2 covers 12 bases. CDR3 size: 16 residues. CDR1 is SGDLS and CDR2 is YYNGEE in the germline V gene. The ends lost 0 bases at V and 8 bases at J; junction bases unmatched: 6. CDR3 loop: CASSVGTSGTRYEQFF. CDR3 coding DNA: TGTGCCAGCAGCGTAGGGACTAGCGGGACACGGTATGAGCAGTTCTTC.

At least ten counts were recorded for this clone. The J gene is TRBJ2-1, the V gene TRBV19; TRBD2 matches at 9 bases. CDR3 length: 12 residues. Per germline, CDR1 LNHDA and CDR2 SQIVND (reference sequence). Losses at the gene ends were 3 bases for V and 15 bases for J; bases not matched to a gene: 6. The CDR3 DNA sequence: TGTGCCAGTAGTATCTCCAGCGGGAGGCTGTTCTTC. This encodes CASSISSGRLFF.